This TCR beta chain emerged from a study of T cells in Graves' hyperthyroidism and ophthalmopathy. This clonotype appeared many times. As yet, its antigen is unknown. There were TCR beta CDR3 regions amplified from RNA transcripts. The study used the HTBI primer set for a first-round RT-PCR of the TCR CDR3. TCRdb called the multiplex PCR reads again in MiXCR, with one record for every CDR3 protein. The sample yields 550,000 to 700,000 distinct CDR3 sequences, about half seen once. Whole-study findings and limits: Most thyroid clonotypes that were expanded above 0.001 also turned up in blood.

The CDR3 sequence is 16 residues long. Germline V gene data show CDR1 as SGHNT and CDR2 as YYREEE (reference sequence). V lost 4 bases, J lost 4 bases, and 20 bases lay in between. This chain connects TRBV5-4 to TRBJ1-2, with a tentative D call TRBD1 (6 bases). The receptor's source is an adult woman with Graves' disease, either hyperthyroidism or ophthalmopathy (not recorded which). The sample was peripheral blood or thyroid tissue (not recorded which). The CDR3 DNA follows: TGTGCCAGCAGCCAAAACAACAGGGAGGGGAGCTATGGCTACACCTTC. Amino acid sequence: CASSQNNREGSYGYTF. Filled out from reference TRBV5-4 and TRBJ1-2, the complete variable domain reads ETGVTQSPTHLIKTRGQQVTLRCSSQSGHNTVSWYQQALGQGPQFIFQYYREEENGRGNFPPRFSGLQFPNYSSELNVNALELDDSALYLCASSQNNREGSYGYTFGSGTRLTVV.